The rows below give T cell receptor beta chains drawn from one sample of a study of tumor-infiltrating lymphocytes in glioblastoma multiforme. TCRdb reanalysed the multiplex PCR reads using MiXCR and keeps one entry per CDR3 protein. The table lists just under 20,000 distinct CDR3 sequences, just under 70% of them singletons. The sample was peripheral blood. The source of these receptors is a male donor with glioblastoma. CDR3s include the opening cysteine and the closing phenylalanine or tryptophan. D genes are given only for firm matches.

14	NA	TRBV6-1	TRBJ2-5	CASSGTGLLETQYF
14	TRBD2	TRBV20-1	TRBJ2-3	CSARRLAGINTQYF
12	TRBD1	TRBV6-1	TRBJ2-7	CASDRGAYEQYF
15	TRBD1	TRBV11-2	TRBJ2-6	CASSFQGAGANVLTF
14	NA	TRBV29-1	TRBJ2-1	CSIVSGVNYDEQFF
14	NA	TRBV20-1	TRBJ1-1	CSARDLPGGGEAFF
14	NA	TRBV12-3/TRBV12-4	TRBJ1-1	CASSLRHQNTEAFF
14	NA	TRBV12-3/TRBV12-4	TRBJ2-3	CASSLTPGAYTQYF
15	NA	TRBV4-1	TRBJ2-7	CASSQRSTESYEQYF
13	NA	TRBV11-2	NA	CASSAGVGNEQYF
14	NA	TRBV25-1	TRBJ1-1	CASSEGVVNTEAFF
16	NA	TRBV11-3	TRBJ2-7	CGSRSSRGRAYYEQYF
14	NA	TRBV7-9	TRBJ2-3	CDSRFRHSTDTQYF
15	NA	TRBV7-9	TRBJ2-1	CASSPGLPGDNEQFF
15	NA	TRBV24-1	TRBJ2-3	CATSVSRQTTDTQYF
15	TRBD1	TRBV28	TRBJ2-3	CASSLPGQGIYTQYF
13	NA	TRBV11-2	TRBJ1-5	CASSPNMDQPQHF
14	NA	TRBV29-1	TRBJ1-1	CSVDGQQAGKGAFF
15	NA	TRBV5-6	TRBJ2-7	CASSLQGPRSYEQYF
16	NA	TRBV6-5	TRBJ2-7	CASSYAKLGGGLEQYF
14	TRBD2	TRBV4-2	TRBJ2-7	CAGSPEAGGLEQYF
15	TRBD2	TRBV20-1	TRBJ2-5	CNARDLGLAEETQYF
14	NA	TRBV20-1	TRBJ2-5	CSARGGLTQETQYF
14	NA	TRBV11-3	TRBJ2-1	CASGTRNSYNEQFF
16	NA	TRBV11-2	TRBJ2-5	CASSILRGTLKDTQYF
15	TRBD1	TRBV6-5	TRBJ1-1	CASSSRDSLITEALF
16	NA	TRBV29-1	TRBJ2-2	CSVLLPGERDTGELFF
14	TRBD1	TRBV20-1	TRBJ2-5	CSARTGGGQETQYF
13	TRBD1	TRBV29-1	TRBJ2-7	CSVTGTGDYEQHF
15	NA	TRBV7-9	TRBJ2-7	CVSSLLVGVEYEQYF
13	NA	TRBV11-2	TRBJ2-7	CASSLSQSYEQYF
11	NA	TRBV11-3	TRBJ2-1	CASGMAGTQFF
13	NA	TRBV20-1	TRBJ2-1	CSARRQAYSEQFF
15	TRBD2	TRBV11-2	TRBJ2-7	CASSFGTSGSYEQYF
13	NA	TRBV11-3	TRBJ2-1	CASSLNRNNEQFF
14	TRBD2	TRBV20-1	TRBJ2-3	CSARGTSGTDTQYF
14	TRBD1	TRBV6-6	TRBJ1-1	CASRGQASNTEAFF
16	NA	TRBV11-2	TRBJ2-1	CASSLAAGGSFNEQFF
11	NA	TRBV11-2	TRBJ2-1	CASSLFNEQPF
15	TRBD2	TRBV7-9	TRBJ2-1	CASSSRLASYNEQFF
13	NA	TRBV6-2/TRBV6-3	TRBJ2-5	CASNPGVDGTQYF
17	TRBD2	TRBV6-2/TRBV6-3	TRBJ2-5	CASSSPRLAGGGESQYF
21	NA	TRBV10-3	TRBJ2-6	CAISPTPLGGRGQSGANVLTF
14	NA	TRBV10-3	TRBJ1-5	CAISLQGPNHPQHF
14	NA	TRBV11-2	TRBJ2-7	CASSLVSAIYEQYF